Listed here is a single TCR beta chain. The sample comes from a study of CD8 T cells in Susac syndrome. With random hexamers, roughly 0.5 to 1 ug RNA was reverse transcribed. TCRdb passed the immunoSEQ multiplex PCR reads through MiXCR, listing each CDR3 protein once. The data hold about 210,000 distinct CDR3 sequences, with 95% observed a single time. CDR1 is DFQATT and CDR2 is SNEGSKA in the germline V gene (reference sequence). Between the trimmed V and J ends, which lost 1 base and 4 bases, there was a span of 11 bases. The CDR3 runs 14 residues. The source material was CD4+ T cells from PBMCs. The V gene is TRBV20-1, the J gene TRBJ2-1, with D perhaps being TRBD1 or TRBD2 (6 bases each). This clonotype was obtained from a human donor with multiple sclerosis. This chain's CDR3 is CSARGGGQYNEQFF. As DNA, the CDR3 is TGCAGTGCTAGAGGAGGGGGGCAGTACAATGAGCAGTTCTTC.